The rows below give T cell receptor beta chains drawn from one sample of a study of OX40 agonist ivuxolimab in advanced cancers. The protocol was immunoSEQ multiplex PCR, while the TCRdb copy is restricted to in-frame clones and leaves out a portion. The data hold roughly 30,000 clones, with about four fifths observed a single time. The sequencing here drew on CD4+ or CD8+ T cells sorted from blood, taken in a trial of the OX40 agonist ivuxolimab. These receptors were collected from an adult with an advanced solid tumor such as melanoma, head and neck, liver or kidney cancer. Both conserved end residues are part of each CDR3. A D gene is named only where the DNA matches it firmly.

>TRBV28|TRBD1|TRBJ1-5
TGTGCCAGCAGTTCTCCCCGACAGGGAGGGAATCAGCCCCAGCATTTT
CASSSPRQGGNQPQHF
>TRBV6-5|NA|TRBJ2-7
TGTGCCAGCAGTTACTCACAACTTTTCTACGAGCAGTACTTC
CASSYSQLFYEQYF
>TRBV28|NA|TRBJ2-1
TGTGCCAGCAGTTCCTCCGGGACTCTAAGGGGCCATGAGCAGTTCTTC
CASSSSGTLRGHEQFF
>TRBV7-2|TRBD2|TRBJ2-1
TGTGCCAGCAGCTTAGCGGCTAGCGGGGGCAATGAGCAGTTCTTC
CASSLAASGGNEQFF
>TRBV2|TRBD1|TRBJ1-3
TGTGCCAGCAGTGCGACAGGGGGCATCACCATATATTTT
CASSATGGITIYF
>TRBV6-5|TRBD1|TRBJ1-2
TGTGCCAGCAGCACCGGGACAGGGATATATGGCTACACCTTC
CASSTGTGIYGYTF
>TRBV18|NA|TRBJ2-7
TGTGCCAGCTCACCCGGGACTCGCCAATCCGAGCAGTACTTC
CASSPGTRQSEQYF
>TRBV12-5|NA|TRBJ2-2
TGTGCTAGTGGTCGAAACACCGGGGAGCTGTTTTTT
CASGRNTGELFF
>TRBV28|NA|TRBJ2-3
TGTGCCAGCGGCCCCCGGGGGGCTGGGACAGATACGCAGTATTTT
CASGPRGAGTDTQYF
>TRBV4-1|TRBD1|TRBJ1-4
TGCGCCAGCAGCCAGGAGGGCAGGGGGTGGGAAAAACTGTTTTTT
CASSQEGRGWEKLFF